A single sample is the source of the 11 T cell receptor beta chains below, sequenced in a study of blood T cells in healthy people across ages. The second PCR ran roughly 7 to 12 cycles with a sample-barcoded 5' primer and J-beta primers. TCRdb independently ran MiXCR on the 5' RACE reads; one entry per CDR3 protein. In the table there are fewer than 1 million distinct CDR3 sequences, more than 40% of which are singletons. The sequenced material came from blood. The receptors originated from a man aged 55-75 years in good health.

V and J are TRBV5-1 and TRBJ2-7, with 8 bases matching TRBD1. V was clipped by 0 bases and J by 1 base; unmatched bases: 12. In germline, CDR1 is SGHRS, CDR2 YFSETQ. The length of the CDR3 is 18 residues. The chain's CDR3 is CASSLGESDRGRSYEQYF. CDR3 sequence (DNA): TGCGCCAGCAGCTTGGGGGAATCAGACAGGGGAAGGTCCTACGAGCAGTACTTC. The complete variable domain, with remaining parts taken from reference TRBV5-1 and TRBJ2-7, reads KAGVTQTPRYLIKTRGQQVTLSCSPISGHRSVSWYQQTPGQGLQFLFEYFSETQRNKGNFPGRFSGRQFSNSRSEMNVSTLELGDSALYLCASSLGESDRGRSYEQYFGPGTRLTVT.

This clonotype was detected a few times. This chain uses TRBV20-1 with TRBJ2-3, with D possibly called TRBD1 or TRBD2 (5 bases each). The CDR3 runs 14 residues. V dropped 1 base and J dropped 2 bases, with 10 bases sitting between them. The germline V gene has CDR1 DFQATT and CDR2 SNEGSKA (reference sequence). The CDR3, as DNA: TGCAGTGCTAGAGTCGAGGGGACCACAGATACGCAGTATTTT. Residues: CSARVEGTTDTQYF.

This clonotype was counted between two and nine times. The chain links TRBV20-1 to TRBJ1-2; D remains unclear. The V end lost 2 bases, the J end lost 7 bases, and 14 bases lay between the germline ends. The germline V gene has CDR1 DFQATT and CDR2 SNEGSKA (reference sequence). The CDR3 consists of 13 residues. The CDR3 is CSARSTGSGGYTF. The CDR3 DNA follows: TGCAGTGCTAGAAGTACGGGGTCGGGTGGCTACACCTTC.

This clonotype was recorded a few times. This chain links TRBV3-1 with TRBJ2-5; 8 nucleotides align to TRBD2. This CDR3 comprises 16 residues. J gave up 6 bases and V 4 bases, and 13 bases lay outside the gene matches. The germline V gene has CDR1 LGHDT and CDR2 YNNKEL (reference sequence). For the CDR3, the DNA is TGTGCCAGCAGCCCCAACCGGGGGGGCCTATTGAAGACCCAGTACTTC. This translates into CASSPNRGGLLKTQYF.

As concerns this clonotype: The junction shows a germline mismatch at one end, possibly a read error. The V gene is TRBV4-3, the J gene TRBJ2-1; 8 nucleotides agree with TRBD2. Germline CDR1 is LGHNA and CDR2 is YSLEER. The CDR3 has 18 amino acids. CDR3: CASSKDGGGGGQQETQFF. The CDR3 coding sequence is TGCGCCAGCAGCAAAGACGGTGGGGGCGGGGGGCAACAAGAGACCCAGTTCTTC.

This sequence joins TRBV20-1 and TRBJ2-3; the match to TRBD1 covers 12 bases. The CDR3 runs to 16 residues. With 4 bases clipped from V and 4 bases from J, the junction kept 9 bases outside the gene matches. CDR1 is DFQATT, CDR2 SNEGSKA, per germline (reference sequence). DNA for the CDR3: TGCAGTGCTACGGGACAGGGGGCGATCAAGGCAGATACGCAGTATTTT. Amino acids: CSATGQGAIKADTQYF.

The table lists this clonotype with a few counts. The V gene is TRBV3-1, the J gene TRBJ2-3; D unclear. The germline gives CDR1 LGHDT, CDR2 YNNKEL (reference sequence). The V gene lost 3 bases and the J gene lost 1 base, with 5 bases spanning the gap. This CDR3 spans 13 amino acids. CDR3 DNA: TGTGCCAGCAGCCATATCCGCACAGATACGCAGTATTTT. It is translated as CASSHIRTDTQYF.

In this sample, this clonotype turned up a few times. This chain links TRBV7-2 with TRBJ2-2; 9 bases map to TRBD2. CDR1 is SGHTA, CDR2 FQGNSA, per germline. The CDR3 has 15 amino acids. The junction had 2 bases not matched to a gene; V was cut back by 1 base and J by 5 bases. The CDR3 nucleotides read TGTGCCAGCAGCTTAGTTGCGGGGGGGACCGGGGAGCTGTTTTTT. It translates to CASSLVAGGTGELFF.

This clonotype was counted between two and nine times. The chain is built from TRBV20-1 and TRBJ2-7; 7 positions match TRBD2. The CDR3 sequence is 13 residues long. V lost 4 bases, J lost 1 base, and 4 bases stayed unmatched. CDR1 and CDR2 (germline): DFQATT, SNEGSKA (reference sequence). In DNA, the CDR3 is TGCAGTGCTAAGCACGGGGGGTCCTACGAGCAGTACTTC. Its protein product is CSAKHGGSYEQYF.

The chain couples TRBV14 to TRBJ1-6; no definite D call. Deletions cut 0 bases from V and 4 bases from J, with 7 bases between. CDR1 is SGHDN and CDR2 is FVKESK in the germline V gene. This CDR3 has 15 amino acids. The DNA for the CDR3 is TGTGCCAGCAGCCAAGATCGGCGTTATAATTCACCCCTCCACTTT. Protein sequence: CASSQDRRYNSPLHF.

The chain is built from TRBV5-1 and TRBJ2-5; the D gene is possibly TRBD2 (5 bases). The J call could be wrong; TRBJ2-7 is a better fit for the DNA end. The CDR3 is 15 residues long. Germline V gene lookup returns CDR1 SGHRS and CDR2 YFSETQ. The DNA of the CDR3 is TGCGCCAGCAGCTTGTACGGGAAGCGAAGGAACGAGCAGTACTTC. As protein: CASSLYGKRRNEQYF.